These T cell receptor beta chains were read from a single sample in a study of blood T cell repertoires in COVID-19. Sequenced by immunoSEQ multiplex PCR; TCRdb stores in-frame clones only, minus some. The profile covers about 200,000 clones, with around 84% appearing a single time and around 14% taken by the ten largest. Sequencing input: peripheral blood. All receptors derive from a human donor in a cohort sampled during active COVID-19. Each CDR3 is given with its conserved first and last residue. The order of the fields is CDR3 protein, CDR3 DNA, V gene, D gene, clone size, J gene. The D gene is left open where the match is weak. Not every row has a clone size; where given, it reads once, few, many or a size class.

CDR3: CSVVATEQYF
DNA: TGCAGCGTTGTAGCGACCGAGCAGTACTTC
V: TRBV29-1
D: -
size: -
J: TRBJ2-7

CDR3: CASSWAGTLETQYF
DNA: TGTGCCAGCAGTTGGGCAGGGACTTTGGAGACCCAGTACTTC
V: TRBV27
D: -
size: -
J: TRBJ2-5

CDR3: CASKAKRGGSYEQYF
DNA: TGTGCCAGCAAAGCGAAGAGGGGGGGGAGCTACGAGCAGTACTTC
V: TRBV27
D: -
size: -
J: TRBJ2-7

CDR3: CASSVGSPGLAGGISGELFF
DNA: TGTGCCAGCAGCGTAGGTAGCCCCGGACTAGCGGGAGGAATCTCCGGGGAGCTGTTTTTT
V: TRBV9
D: TRBD2
size: -
J: TRBJ2-2

CDR3: CAGRGSSYNSPLHF
DNA: TGTGCCGGACGGGGGAGCTCCTATAATTCACCCCTCCACTTT
V: TRBV6-6
D: -
size: -
J: TRBJ1-6

CDR3: CASSSPGQGHMFF
DNA: TGTGCCAGCAGCTCACCGGGACAGGGGCATATGTTCTTC
V: TRBV5-6
D: TRBD1
size: -
J: TRBJ2-1

CDR3: CAWSVFPTDSPLHF
DNA: TGTGCCTGGAGTGTATTCCCAACGGATTCACCCCTCCACTTT
V: TRBV30
D: -
size: few
J: TRBJ1-6

CDR3: CASSPRHRDRYSGANVLTF
DNA: TGTGCCAGCAGCCCACGCCACCGGGATAGATACTCTGGGGCCAACGTCCTGACTTTC
V: TRBV13
D: -
size: few
J: TRBJ2-6

CDR3: CASSDELAGDTDTQYF
DNA: TGTGCCAGCAGTGACGAACTAGCGGGAGACACAGATACGCAGTATTTT
V: TRBV2
D: TRBD2
size: -
J: TRBJ2-3

CDR3: CASSPLGQGASYNEQFF
DNA: TGTGCCAGCTCACCCCTCGGACAGGGGGCCTCCTACAATGAGCAGTTCTTC
V: TRBV18
D: TRBD1
size: -
J: TRBJ2-1

CDR3: CASSLLPGGGAGGAGRTF
DNA: TGTGCCAGCAGCTTGCTACCCGGCGGGGGGGCAGGGGGCGCGGGTCGTACCTTC
V: TRBV7-2
D: TRBD1
size: -
J: TRBJ1-2

CDR3: CASSPLDGTSGGRNEQFF
DNA: TGCGCCAGCAGCCCCTTAGACGGGACTAGCGGAGGGAGGAATGAGCAGTTCTTC
V: TRBV4-1
D: TRBD2
size: -
J: TRBJ2-1

CDR3: CASTDTRAQHF
DNA: TGTGCCAGCACCGATACACGGGCCCAGCATTTT
V: TRBV28
D: -
size: many
J: TRBJ1-5

CDR3: CASAPGGPTGELFF
DNA: TGTGCCAGCGCCCCCGGGGGGCCGACCGGGGAGCTGTTTTTT
V: TRBV28
D: -
size: -
J: TRBJ2-2

CDR3: CASSAYNEQFF
DNA: TGTGCCAGTTCGGCCTACAATGAGCAGTTCTTC
V: TRBV28
D: -
size: -
J: TRBJ2-1

CDR3: CSVAWASSTDTQYF
DNA: TGCAGCGTGGCTTGGGCTTCTAGCACAGATACGCAGTATTTT
V: TRBV29-1
D: -
size: -
J: TRBJ2-3

CDR3: CASSPRDRTYEQYF
DNA: TGTGCCAGCAGCCCCCGGGACAGAACCTACGAGCAGTACTTC
V: TRBV25-1
D: TRBD1
size: -
J: TRBJ2-7

CDR3: CATRGGSNQPQHF
DNA: TGTGCCACCAGGGGGGGGTCAAATCAGCCCCAGCATTTT
V: TRBV24-1
D: -
size: -
J: TRBJ1-5

CDR3: CASSESGRAQIQYF
DNA: TGCGCCAGCAGTGAGTCGGGGAGGGCCCAAATTCAGTACTTC
V: TRBV10-1
D: TRBD2
size: -
J: TRBJ2-4

CDR3: CASSKDSGNQPQHF
DNA: TGTGCCAGCTCCAAGGACAGTGGCAATCAGCCCCAGCATTTT
V: TRBV18
D: -
size: -
J: TRBJ1-5

CDR3: CASSPPEQETQYF
DNA: TGTGCCAGCTCACCACCAGAGCAAGAGACCCAGTACTTC
V: TRBV18
D: -
size: -
J: TRBJ2-5

CDR3: CASSLNTVGGNTIYF
DNA: TGTGCCAGCAGCTTAAACACAGTCGGTGGAAACACCATATATTTT
V: TRBV7-8
D: -
size: -
J: TRBJ1-3

CDR3: CASSRTGGASQPQHF
DNA: TGTGCCAGCAGCAGAACAGGGGGCGCGAGTCAGCCCCAGCATTTT
V: TRBV2
D: TRBD1
size: few
J: TRBJ1-5

CDR3: CASGWRQGGEKLFF
DNA: TGTGCCAGCGGGTGGAGACAGGGTGGCGAAAAACTGTTTTTT
V: TRBV7-9
D: TRBD1
size: -
J: TRBJ1-4

CDR3: CASTSRPGQGSQETQYF
DNA: TGTGCCAGCACCTCCAGACCGGGACAGGGATCCCAAGAGACCCAGTACTTC
V: TRBV5-5
D: TRBD1
size: -
J: TRBJ2-5

CDR3: CATSDRRMDEQYF
DNA: TGTGCCACCAGCGACAGGCGGATGGACGAGCAGTACTTC
V: TRBV15
D: -
size: once
J: TRBJ2-7

CDR3: CASSVRLAGDEQFF
DNA: TGTGCCAGCAGCGTCCGGCTAGCGGGAGACGAGCAGTTCTTC
V: TRBV9
D: TRBD2
size: -
J: TRBJ2-1

CDR3: CASSSGTGGYGYTF
DNA: TGTGCCAGCAGCTCGGGGACAGGGGGCTATGGCTACACCTTC
V: TRBV5-6
D: TRBD1
size: many
J: TRBJ1-2

CDR3: CASSPSSGRTDTQYF
DNA: TGTGCCAGCAGCCCCTCTAGCGGCCGCACAGATACGCAGTATTTT
V: TRBV3-1/TRBV3-2
D: TRBD2
size: -
J: TRBJ2-3

CDR3: CASSLGLGTAAGANEKLFF
DNA: TGTGCCAGCAGCTTAGGCCTCGGGACCGCCGCAGGGGCTAATGAAAAACTGTTTTTT
V: TRBV7-9
D: -
size: many
J: TRBJ1-4

CDR3: CASSQAQGASTDTQYF
DNA: TGTGCCAGCTCGCAAGCGCAGGGGGCTAGCACAGATACGCAGTATTTT
V: TRBV18
D: TRBD1
size: -
J: TRBJ2-3

CDR3: CAWSVTGGADTQYF
DNA: TGTGCCTGGAGTGTAACGGGAGGGGCAGATACGCAGTATTTT
V: TRBV30
D: TRBD2
size: few
J: TRBJ2-3

CDR3: CASSPGGRANNEQFF
DNA: TGTGCCAGCTCACCGGGCGGGAGGGCCAACAATGAGCAGTTCTTC
V: TRBV18
D: TRBD2
size: -
J: TRBJ2-1

CDR3: CASSLVGARAYGYTF
DNA: TGCGCCAGCAGCTTAGTGGGTGCCAGGGCCTATGGCTACACCTTC
V: TRBV5-1
D: -
size: -
J: TRBJ1-2

CDR3: CASSSSGTENIQYF
DNA: TGCGCCAGCAGTTCCTCCGGGACAGAAAACATTCAGTACTTC
V: TRBV10-2
D: TRBD1
size: -
J: TRBJ2-4

CDR3: CAREITGTTAYEQYF
DNA: TGTGCCAGAGAAATCACCGGGACTACGGCCTACGAGCAGTACTTC
V: TRBV27
D: TRBD2
size: -
J: TRBJ2-7

CDR3: CASSLNLRGINEKLFF
DNA: TGTGCCAGCAGTTTGAATCTTCGGGGGATTAATGAAAAACTGTTTTTT
V: TRBV27
D: -
size: -
J: TRBJ1-4